The rows below give T cell receptor beta chains drawn from one sample of a study of CD8 T cells in Susac syndrome. MiXCR was run by TCRdb on the immunoSEQ multiplex PCR reads, yielding one entry per CDR3 protein. This table has roughly 150,000 distinct CDR3 sequences, just under 95% appearing once. Sample: CD8+ T cells from PBMCs. The origin of the receptors is a human donor with Susac syndrome. Both conserved end residues are part of each CDR3. A D gene is named only where the DNA matches it firmly.

cdr3_aa | v_call | d_call | j_call
CASSSGMRSGDYEQYF | TRBV7-9 | TRBD2 | TRBJ2-7
CASSPGSVYEQYF | TRBV27 | NA | TRBJ2-7
CSVIDQGKGESSYEQYF | TRBV29-1 | NA | TRBJ2-7
CASSVDRETEAFF | TRBV9 | TRBD1 | TRBJ1-1
CSVPVVNTEAFF | TRBV29-1 | NA | TRBJ1-1
CASSFHPKGRGIYGYTF | TRBV7-9 | TRBD1 | TRBJ1-2
CSVEGGQGNTEAFF | TRBV29-1 | TRBD1 | TRBJ1-1
CATGTFYGYTF | TRBV5-6 | NA | TRBJ1-2
CASIPGLAPFF | TRBV7-9 | TRBD2 | TRBJ2-1
CASSSAGALNTQYF | TRBV7-9 | NA | TRBJ2-3
CASSQEPGLHTEAFF | TRBV4-2 | NA | TRBJ1-1
CASSLEAGGGTDTQYF | TRBV5-6 | TRBD2 | TRBJ2-3
CASSIFSLSDTDTQYF | TRBV19 | NA | TRBJ2-3
CASSQVVIRKNTEAFF | TRBV3-1 | NA | TRBJ1-1
CASSQDPGSRAEQFF | TRBV3-1 | NA | TRBJ2-1
CASSGQSGPNEKLFF | TRBV28 | NA | TRBJ1-4
CAISDRSGGAYQETQYF | TRBV10-3 | NA | TRBJ2-5
CAWSVDSGRDNEQFF | TRBV30 | TRBD2 | TRBJ2-1
CASSQEGQGASQPQHF | TRBV4-1 | TRBD1 | TRBJ1-5
CASSLDLATEAFF | TRBV5-1 | NA | TRBJ1-1
CASSPPHDGETQYF | TRBV18 | NA | TRBJ2-5
CASSMTRGYEQYF | TRBV28 | NA | TRBJ2-7
CASSQERRTEAFF | TRBV4-1 | NA | TRBJ1-1
CASSPPDAYEQYF | TRBV18 | NA | TRBJ2-7
CASSLGFLSYEQYF | TRBV7-8 | NA | TRBJ2-7
CASSQGGRGSTEAFF | TRBV28 | TRBD1 | TRBJ1-1
CSASSPTGAFF | TRBV20-1 | NA | TRBJ1-1
CASRGTGADQETQYF | TRBV4-1 | TRBD1 | TRBJ2-5
CASSSRIEGGGETQYF | TRBV13 | NA | TRBJ2-5
CASSLRDSQPYNEQFF | TRBV28 | TRBD1 | TRBJ2-1
CASSLSRLAVRHPSDTQYF | TRBV27 | TRBD2 | TRBJ2-3
CASTLALPEQYF | TRBV12-3/TRBV12-4 | NA | TRBJ2-7
CASSYGTGETVRTSYEQYF | TRBV7-4 | TRBD1 | TRBJ2-7
CASEAGNNEQFF | TRBV2 | NA | TRBJ2-1
CASSQDPGSETQYF | TRBV4-1 | NA | TRBJ2-5
CASNLVDTGELFF | TRBV7-8 | NA | TRBJ2-2
CSARDGAQETQYF | TRBV20-1 | NA | TRBJ2-5
CASTPEGNTGELFF | TRBV28 | NA | TRBJ2-2
CASSFRAFHEQFF | TRBV27 | NA | TRBJ2-1
CSARDQWTSGDEQFF | TRBV20-1 | TRBD2 | TRBJ2-1